The source of this TCR beta chain is a study of blood T cell repertoires in COVID-19. Study overall: There were acute and convalescent COVID-19 samples, and they came from the United States, Italy and Spain.

Original methodology: Amplifying reference gene primers gave estimates of nucleated cell counts. The data were produced by immunoSEQ multiplex PCR, yet TCRdb's version contains in-frame clones alone and is incomplete. V and J calls and clone size are those listed in that table; D and trimming were worked out from the DNA. The sample has 150,000 or so clones, 84% seen once; the top ten hold 5.8%. Trimming at V came to 5 bases and at J to 5 bases, leaving 2 bases not matched to a gene. This CDR3 region has 13 residues. CDR1 is MNHEY and CDR2 is SMNVEV in the germline V gene (reference sequence). The participants were between about 18 and 90 years old and came from about two dozen US areas. Cohort allocation depended upon clinical history that participants reported.

The V call is TRBV27, the J call TRBJ2-2; 7 positions agree with TRBD2. This TCR derives from a woman in her forties or fifties who had been exposed to COVID-19. The sample consisted of PBMCs or T cells enriched from blood (not recorded which). The CDR3: CASSVGGTGELFF. In DNA form, the CDR3 reads TGTGCCAGCAGTGTCGGGGGGACCGGGGAGCTGTTTTTT.